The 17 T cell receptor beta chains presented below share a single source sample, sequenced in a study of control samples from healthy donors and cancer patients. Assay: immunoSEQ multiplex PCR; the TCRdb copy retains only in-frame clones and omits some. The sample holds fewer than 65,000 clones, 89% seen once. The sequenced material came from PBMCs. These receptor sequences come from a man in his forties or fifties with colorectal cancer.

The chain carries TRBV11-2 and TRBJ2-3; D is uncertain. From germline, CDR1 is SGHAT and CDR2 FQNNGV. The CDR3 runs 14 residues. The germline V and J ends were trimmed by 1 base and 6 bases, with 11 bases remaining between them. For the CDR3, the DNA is TGTGCCAGCAGCTTAGTCGCCGGGTCGGATACGCAGTATTTT. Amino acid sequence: CASSLVAGSDTQYF.

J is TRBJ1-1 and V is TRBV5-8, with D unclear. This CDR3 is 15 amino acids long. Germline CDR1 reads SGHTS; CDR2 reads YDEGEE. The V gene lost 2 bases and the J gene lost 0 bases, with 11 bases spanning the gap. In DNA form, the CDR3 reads TGTGCCAGCAGCTTACCGGAGTGGGTGAACACTGAAGCTTTCTTT. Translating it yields CASSLPEWVNTEAFF.

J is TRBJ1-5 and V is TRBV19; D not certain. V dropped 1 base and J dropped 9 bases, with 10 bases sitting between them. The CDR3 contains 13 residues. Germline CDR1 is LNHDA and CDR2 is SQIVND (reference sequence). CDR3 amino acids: CASSIAPTRPQHF. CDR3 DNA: TGTGCCAGTAGTATAGCCCCCACCCGGCCCCAGCATTTT.

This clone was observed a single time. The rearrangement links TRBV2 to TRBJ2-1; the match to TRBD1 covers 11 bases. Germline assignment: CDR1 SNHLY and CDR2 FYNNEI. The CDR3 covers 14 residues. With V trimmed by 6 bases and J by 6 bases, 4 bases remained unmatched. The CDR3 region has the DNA TGTGCCAGCAGGTGGACAGGGGGCTCCAATGAGCAGTTCTTC. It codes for CASRWTGGSNEQFF.

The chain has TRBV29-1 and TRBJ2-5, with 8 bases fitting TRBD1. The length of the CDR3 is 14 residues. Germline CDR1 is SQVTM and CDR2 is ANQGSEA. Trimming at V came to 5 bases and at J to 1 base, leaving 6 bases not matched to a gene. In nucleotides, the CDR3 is TGCAGCGTTTCCCACAGGGGGTTCCAAGAGACCCAGTACTTC. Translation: CSVSHRGFQETQYF.

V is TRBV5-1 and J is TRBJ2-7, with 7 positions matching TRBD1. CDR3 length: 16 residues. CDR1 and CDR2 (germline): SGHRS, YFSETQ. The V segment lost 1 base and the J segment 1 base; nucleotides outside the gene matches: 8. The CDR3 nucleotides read TGCGCCAGCAGCTTGTGGGGGACAGTCCCATCCTACGAGCAGTACTTC. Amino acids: CASSLWGTVPSYEQYF.

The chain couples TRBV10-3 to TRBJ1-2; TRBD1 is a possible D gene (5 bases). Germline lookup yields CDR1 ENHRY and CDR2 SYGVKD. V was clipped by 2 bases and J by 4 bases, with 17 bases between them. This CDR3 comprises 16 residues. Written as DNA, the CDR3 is TGTGCCATCAGTGAGCCTGACCGGGGGAGCGGCTATGGCTACACCTTC. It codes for CAISEPDRGSGYGYTF.

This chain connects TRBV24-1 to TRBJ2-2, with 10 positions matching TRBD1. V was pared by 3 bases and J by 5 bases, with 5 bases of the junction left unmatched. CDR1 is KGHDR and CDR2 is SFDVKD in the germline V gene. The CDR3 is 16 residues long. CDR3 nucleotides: TGTGCCACCAGTGATGCCGGGACAGGGGTAACCGGGGAGCTGTTTTTT. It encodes CATSDAGTGVTGELFF.

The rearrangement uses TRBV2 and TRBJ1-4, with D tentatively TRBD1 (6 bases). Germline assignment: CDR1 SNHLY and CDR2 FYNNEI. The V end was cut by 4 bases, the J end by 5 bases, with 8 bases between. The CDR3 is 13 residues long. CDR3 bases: TGTGCCAGCAGTGGAGGGGGGAATGAAAAACTGTTTTTT. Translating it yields CASSGGGNEKLFF.

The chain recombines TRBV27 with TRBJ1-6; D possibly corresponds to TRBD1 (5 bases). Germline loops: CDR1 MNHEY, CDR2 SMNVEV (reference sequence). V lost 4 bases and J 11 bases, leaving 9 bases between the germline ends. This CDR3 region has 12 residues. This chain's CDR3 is CASSSGFAPLHF. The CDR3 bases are TGTGCCAGCAGTTCAGGGTTTGCACCCCTCCACTTT.

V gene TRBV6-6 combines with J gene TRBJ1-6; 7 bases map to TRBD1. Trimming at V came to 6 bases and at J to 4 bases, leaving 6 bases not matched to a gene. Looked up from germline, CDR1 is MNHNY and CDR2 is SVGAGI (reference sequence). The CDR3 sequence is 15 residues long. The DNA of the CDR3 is TGTGCCAGCAGCTCTAGGACAGGATATAATTCACCCCTCCACTTT. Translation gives CASSSRTGYNSPLHF.

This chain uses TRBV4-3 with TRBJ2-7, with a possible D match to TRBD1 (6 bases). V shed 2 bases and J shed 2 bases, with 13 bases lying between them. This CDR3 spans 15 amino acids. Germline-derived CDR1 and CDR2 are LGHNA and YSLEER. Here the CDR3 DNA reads TGCGCCAGCAGCCAACACCGGGACATAACCTACGAGCAGTACTTC. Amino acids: CASSQHRDITYEQYF.

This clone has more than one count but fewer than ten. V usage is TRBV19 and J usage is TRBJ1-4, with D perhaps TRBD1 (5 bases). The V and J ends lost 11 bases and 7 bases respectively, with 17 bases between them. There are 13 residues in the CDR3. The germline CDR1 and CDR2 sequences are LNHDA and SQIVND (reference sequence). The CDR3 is CAPSRGAGEKLFF. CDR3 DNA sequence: TGTGCCCCAAGTCGGGGCGCCGGTGAAAAACTGTTTTTT.

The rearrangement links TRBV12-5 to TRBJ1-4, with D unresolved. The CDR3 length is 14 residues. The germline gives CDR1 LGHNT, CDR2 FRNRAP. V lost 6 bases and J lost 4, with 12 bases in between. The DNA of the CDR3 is TGTGCTAGTGGCGGTGGACTGAGTAATGAAAAACTGTTTTTT. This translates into CASGGGLSNEKLFF.

As DNA, the CDR3 is TGTGCCAGCAGTGTTGGGGGGCGACTAGCGGGATGGGGCACAGATACGCAGTATTTT. Translation: CASSVGGRLAGWGTDTQYF. The chain couples TRBV2 to TRBJ2-3, with TRBD2 matching 11 bases. The length of the CDR3 is 19 residues. Germline assignment: CDR1 SNHLY and CDR2 FYNNEI. V shed 4 bases and J 1 base; nucleotides not matched to a gene: 13.

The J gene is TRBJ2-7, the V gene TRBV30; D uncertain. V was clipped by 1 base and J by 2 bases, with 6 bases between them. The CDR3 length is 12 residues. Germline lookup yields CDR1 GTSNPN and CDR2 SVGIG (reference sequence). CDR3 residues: CAWSGGPYEQYF. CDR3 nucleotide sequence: TGTGCCTGGAGTGGTGGGCCCTACGAGCAGTACTTC.

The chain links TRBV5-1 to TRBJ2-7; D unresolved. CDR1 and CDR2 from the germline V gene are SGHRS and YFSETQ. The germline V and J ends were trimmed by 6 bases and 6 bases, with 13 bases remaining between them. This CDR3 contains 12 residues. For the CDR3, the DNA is TGCGCCAGCACCCCCGGAACCGCCGAGCAGTACTTC. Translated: CASTPGTAEQYF.